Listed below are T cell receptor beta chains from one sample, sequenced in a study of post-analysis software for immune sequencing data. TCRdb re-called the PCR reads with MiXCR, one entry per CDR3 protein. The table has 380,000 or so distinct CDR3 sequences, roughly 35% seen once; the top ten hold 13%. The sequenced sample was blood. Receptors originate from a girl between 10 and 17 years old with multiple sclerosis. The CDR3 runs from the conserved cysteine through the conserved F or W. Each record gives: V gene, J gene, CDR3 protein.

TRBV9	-	CASSVVPGRYEQYF
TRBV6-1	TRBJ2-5	CASSDRYASGGETQYF
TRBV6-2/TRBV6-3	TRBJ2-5	CASSYSTFEETQYF
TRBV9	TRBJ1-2	CASSLDGTANYGYTF
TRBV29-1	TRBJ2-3	CSVEQGKRGDTQYF
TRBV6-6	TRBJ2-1	CASRNGGEAYNEQFF
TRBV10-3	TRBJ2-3	CAIGKTATDTQYF
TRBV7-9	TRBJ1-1	CASSSSRDREAFF
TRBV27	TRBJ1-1	CASSPPGAAIEAFF
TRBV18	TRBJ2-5	CASSAGVSEQYF
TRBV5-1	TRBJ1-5	CASSFPGTGTRDSNQPQHF
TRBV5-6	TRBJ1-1	CASSPPGGGGKAFF
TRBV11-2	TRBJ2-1	CASSLDPASGGANEQFF
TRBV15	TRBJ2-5	CATSRGSVSETQYF
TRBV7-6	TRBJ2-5	CACRLGLAGPIQETQYF
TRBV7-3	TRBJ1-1	CASSLTSLSVYTEAFF
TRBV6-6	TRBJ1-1	CASTPGVGRGNTEAFF
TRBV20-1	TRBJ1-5	CSASLQGLRGNQPQHF
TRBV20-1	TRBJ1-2	CSARERRGPTDGYTF
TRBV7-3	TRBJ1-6	CASSSRGAWSPLHF
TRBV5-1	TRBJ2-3	CASSLAGTSGGATDTQYF
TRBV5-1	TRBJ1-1	CASSSMGQGRDTEAFF
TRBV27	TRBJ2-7	CASSSGQGPYEQYF